Presented here are 23 T cell receptor beta chains from one specimen sequenced in a study of identical twins. In TCRdb, the 5' RACE reads were re-called with MiXCR into one record per CDR3 protein. The table records a few hundred thousand distinct CDR3 sequences, roughly a tenth of them present only once. The sample was memory T cells sorted from blood. The receptors originated from a man between 45 and 60 years old in good health.

The rearrangement uses TRBV5-1 and TRBJ2-7; TRBD1 is a possible D gene (5 bases). Germline V gene sequence: CDR1 SGHRS, CDR2 YFSETQ. This CDR3 has 14 amino acids. The V end was cut by 4 bases, the J end by 3 bases, with 14 bases between. CDR3 in DNA: TGCGCCAGCAGCCTTCAGGGTCAGGGCTACGAGCAGTACTTC. It codes for CASSLQGQGYEQYF.

The chain uses TRBV20-1 and TRBJ1-5, with D unresolved. This CDR3 spans 13 amino acids. The germline V gene has CDR1 DFQATT and CDR2 SNEGSKA (reference sequence). V lost 3 bases and J 3 bases, leaving 9 bases between the germline ends. Here the CDR3 DNA reads TGCAGTGCTAGGGCGCAGGCCAATCAGCCCCAGCATTTT. Amino acids: CSARAQANQPQHF.

The CDR3 loop is CASRLTSGGATDTQYF. The CDR3 nucleotides are TGTGCCAGCAGGCTGACTAGCGGGGGGGCCACAGATACGCAGTATTTT. This rearrangement joins TRBV6-1 to TRBJ2-3; 14 bases map to TRBD2. This CDR3 comprises 16 residues. Germline V lookup: CDR1 MNHNS, CDR2 SASEGT. V gave up 6 bases and J gave up 2 bases; unmatched junction bases: 4.

Many counts were recorded for this clonotype. This rearrangement joins TRBV5-1 to TRBJ1-5; D is uncertain. From germline, CDR1 is SGHRS and CDR2 YFSETQ. Trimming took 4 bases from V and 4 from J, leaving 15 bases between them. This CDR3 contains 15 residues. CDR3 loop: CASSPGPLGNQPQHF. DNA of the CDR3: TGCGCCAGCAGCCCCGGGCCCCTTGGAAATCAGCCCCAGCATTTT.

This clonotype was seen many times. The chain carries TRBV29-1 and TRBJ2-7; 8 bases are a match to TRBD2. CDR1 SQVTM and CDR2 ANQGSEA come from the germline V gene. V lost 3 bases, J lost 3 bases, and 4 bases stayed unmatched. The CDR3 consists of 13 residues. The DNA for the CDR3 is TGCAGCGTTGATACGGGGGGGAACTACGAGCAGTACTTC. Translation: CSVDTGGNYEQYF.

J is TRBJ1-2 and V is TRBV5-1, with 9 bases fitting TRBD1. The V segment lost 4 bases and the J segment 6 bases; nucleotides outside the gene matches: 4. The CDR3 is 13 residues long. Germline V CDR1 and CDR2: SGHRS, YFSETQ. The CDR3 spells CASSRRDRDGYTF. The CDR3 DNA is TGCGCCAGCAGCCGCCGGGACAGGGATGGCTACACCTTC.

The chain recombines TRBV7-3 with TRBJ2-7, with TRBD1 as a possible D gene (6 bases). Germline V gene lookup returns CDR1 SGHTA and CDR2 FQGTGA. The V gene lost 0 bases and the J gene lost 2 bases, with 8 bases spanning the gap. The CDR3 is 14 amino acids. The CDR3 nucleotides are TGTGCCAGCAGCTTAACGGGGGCCACCTACGAGCAGTACTTC. This gives the protein CASSLTGATYEQYF.

This clonotype has more than one count but fewer than ten. The chain is built from TRBV28 and TRBJ1-1; 9 bases match TRBD1. This CDR3 is 14 amino acids long. From germline, CDR1 is MDHEN and CDR2 SYDVKM. V trimming: 2 bases; J trimming: 8 bases; junction bases outside the gene matches: 6. CDR3 bases: TGTGCCAGCAGTTTACCCGGGACAGGGTTCGAAGCTTTCTTT. Translated: CASSLPGTGFEAFF.

This clonotype was seen at least ten times. The chain carries TRBV5-1 and TRBJ2-2; a weak D match, TRBD2 (6 bases). Trimming shortened V by 6 bases and J by 6 bases, and 18 bases separated the two germline ends. This CDR3 spans 15 amino acids. Germline V CDR1 and CDR2: SGHRS, YFSETQ. CDR3 sequence: CASIKDGGAPGELFF. The CDR3, as DNA: TGCGCCAGCATAAAGGATGGCGGGGCCCCCGGGGAGCTGTTTTTT.

This chain joins TRBV2 and TRBJ1-1; D gene unclear. V lost 6 bases to trimming and J lost 6 bases, with 14 bases between them. CDR3 length: 13 residues. Looked up from germline, CDR1 is SNHLY and CDR2 is FYNNEI. CDR3 amino acids: CASRGGRAAEAFF. Written as DNA, the CDR3 is TGTGCCAGCAGGGGTGGGCGGGCGGCTGAAGCTTTCTTT.

The chain carries TRBV12-3 or TRBV12-4 and TRBJ1-3; the D gene is possibly TRBD1 (6 bases). The CDR3 consists of 12 residues. Trimming shortened V by 2 bases and J by 13 bases, and 12 bases separated the two germline ends. As DNA, the CDR3 is TGTGCCAGCAGTTTATACGGGGGGGCAATATATTTT. Its translation is CASSLYGGAIYF.

There are many counts of this clonotype. The V gene is TRBV7-2, the J gene TRBJ2-7; the D call may be TRBD1 or TRBD2 (6 bases each). The length of the CDR3 is 15 residues. The V gene lost 7 bases and the J gene lost 2 bases, with 18 bases spanning the gap. Germline CDR1 SGHTA, CDR2 FQGNSA. The CDR3 here is CASKVGGGRTYEQYF. As DNA, the CDR3 is TGTGCCAGCAAAGTGGGGGGCGGACGGACCTACGAGCAGTACTTC.

In its sample, this clonotype was seen many times. V gene TRBV12-3 or TRBV12-4 combines with J gene TRBJ1-2; D is unresolved. CDR3 length: 13 residues. The ends were cut back, 6 bases at V and 1 base at J, with 9 bases in the middle. CDR3 protein: CASSRSDNYGYTF. CDR3 bases: TGTGCCAGCAGCAGGAGCGATAACTATGGCTACACCTTC.

This clonotype was seen repeatedly, ten times or more. The rearrangement links TRBV30 to TRBJ1-1; D possibly corresponds to TRBD1 (5 bases). The CDR3 loop spans 14 amino acids. Germline-derived CDR1 and CDR2 are GTSNPN and SVGIG (reference sequence). V lost 2 bases to trimming and J lost 5 bases, with 15 bases between them. The CDR3 reads CAWSRGREETEAFF. In DNA, the CDR3 is TGTGCCTGGAGTCGTGGCAGGGAGGAAACTGAAGCTTTCTTT.

This rearrangement joins TRBV10-2 to TRBJ2-5; D could derive from TRBD1 or TRBD2 (5 bases each). Germline values: CDR1 WSHSY, CDR2 SAAADI. The CDR3 spans 13 residues. V dropped 8 bases and J dropped 7 bases, with 17 bases sitting between them. The CDR3 sequence is CASAPGRLGTQYF. The DNA of the CDR3 is TGCGCCAGCGCACCGGGGCGGTTGGGGACCCAGTACTTC.

The chain combines TRBV6-1 with TRBJ2-3; TRBD1 aligns across 7 bases. V shed 5 bases and J 5 bases; nucleotides not matched to a gene: 4. There are 13 residues in the CDR3. Germline V lookup: CDR1 MNHNS, CDR2 SASEGT. This chain's CDR3 is CASSMTGRDTQYF. The CDR3 coding sequence is TGTGCCAGCAGTATGACAGGGCGAGATACGCAGTATTTT.

This clonotype was observed a handful of times. The chain combines TRBV11-2 with TRBJ2-2; D not resolved. The CDR3 covers 14 residues. The V end was cut by 0 bases, the J end by 0 bases, with 2 bases between. Germline CDR1 is SGHAT and CDR2 is FQNNGV. CDR3 protein: CASSLEPNTGELFF. The DNA of the CDR3 is TGTGCCAGCAGCTTAGAACCGAACACCGGGGAGCTGTTTTTT.

The J gene is TRBJ1-5, the V gene TRBV20-1, with 7 bases fitting TRBD1. This CDR3 spans 15 amino acids. The germline gives CDR1 DFQATT, CDR2 SNEGSKA (reference sequence). V lost 3 bases and J lost 2; bases outside the gene matches: 7. The CDR3 coding sequence is TGCAGTGCTAGTTTGTCAGGGGGGCGCAATCAGCCCCAGCATTTT. Protein sequence: CSASLSGGRNQPQHF.

At least ten counts were recorded for this clonotype. The chain is built from TRBV29-1 and TRBJ2-5, with D tentatively TRBD1 (6 bases). V shed 4 bases and J shed 4 bases, with 13 bases lying between them. Germline V lookup: CDR1 SQVTM, CDR2 ANQGSEA. The CDR3 loop spans 13 amino acids. The CDR3 loop reads CSVGDIRVETQYF. CDR3 DNA: TGCAGCGTTGGGGACATCAGGGTAGAGACCCAGTACTTC.

This clonotype was seen many times. The V gene is TRBV4-1, the J gene TRBJ1-5; TRBD1 is a possible D gene (5 bases). Germline V lookup: CDR1 MGHRA, CDR2 YSYEKL. Trimming cost V 5 bases and J 0 bases, with 14 bases left between them. The CDR3 runs 16 residues. In DNA, the CDR3 is TGCGCCAGCAGCTCCCGGGACGGTGATAGCAATCAGCCCCAGCATTTT. Encoded protein: CASSSRDGDSNQPQHF.

The sample holds many counts of this clonotype. The chain links TRBV5-1 to TRBJ2-3, with TRBD2 identical over 14 bases. The V gene's germline CDR1 is SGHRS and CDR2 YFSETQ. V shed 4 bases, J shed 2 bases, and the junction held 3 bases outside the gene matches. This CDR3 contains 16 residues. CDR3 DNA: TGCGCCAGCAGCATGGGACTAGCGGGGGACACAGATACGCAGTATTTT. It translates to CASSMGLAGDTDTQYF.

This clonotype was counted only a few times. The V gene is TRBV5-1, the J gene TRBJ2-5; tentatively, D is TRBD1 or TRBD2 (5 bases each). The CDR3 is 14 amino acids. Germline V gene data show CDR1 as SGHRS and CDR2 as YFSETQ. V shed 2 bases and J shed 5 bases, with 13 bases lying between them. CDR3 sequence reads: CASSLEGWSETQYF. Written as DNA, the CDR3 is TGCGCCAGCAGCTTAGAGGGGTGGTCGGAGACCCAGTACTTC.

This chain joins TRBV7-9 and TRBJ1-5, with D tentatively TRBD1 (5 bases). V was shortened by 3 bases and J by 5 bases, with 8 bases between the two germline ends. CDR3 length equals 13 residues. Germline assignment: CDR1 SEHNR and CDR2 FQNEAQ (reference sequence). The CDR3 DNA reads as TGTGCCAGCAGCTTCGACAGATATCAGCCCCAGCATTTT. It codes for CASSFDRYQPQHF.